This T cell receptor beta chain was retrieved from a study of cytomegalovirus exposure and HLA in healthy donors. Study conclusions and caveats: It was found in a later analysis that first-cohort TCR clusters tended to co-occur in the roughly 120 validation repertoires. While the bulk of TCR sequences proved rare, some public TCRs turned up in many donors. The study flagged around 160 TCR beta chains as cytomegalovirus-associated.

V shed 0 bases and J 10 bases; nucleotides not matched to a gene: 3. The CDR3 has 14 amino acids. Germline assignment: CDR1 SGHTS and CDR2 YDEGEE. A note on this clone: Its antigen is undetermined.

Only in-frame clones appear in the TCRdb table, and some are missing; sequencing was by immunoSEQ multiplex PCR. The data hold about 44,000 clones, with more than 85% observed a single time. The sequenced sample consisted of PBMCs. This sequence originates from a woman between 18 and 30 years old in good health and CMV-seronegative. The rearrangement joins TRBV5-8 to TRBJ1-6; 8 bases map to TRBD1. The CDR3 reads CASSLDRGWSPLHF. The CDR3 DNA sequence: TGTGCCAGCAGCTTGGACAGGGGGTGGTCACCCCTCCACTTT.